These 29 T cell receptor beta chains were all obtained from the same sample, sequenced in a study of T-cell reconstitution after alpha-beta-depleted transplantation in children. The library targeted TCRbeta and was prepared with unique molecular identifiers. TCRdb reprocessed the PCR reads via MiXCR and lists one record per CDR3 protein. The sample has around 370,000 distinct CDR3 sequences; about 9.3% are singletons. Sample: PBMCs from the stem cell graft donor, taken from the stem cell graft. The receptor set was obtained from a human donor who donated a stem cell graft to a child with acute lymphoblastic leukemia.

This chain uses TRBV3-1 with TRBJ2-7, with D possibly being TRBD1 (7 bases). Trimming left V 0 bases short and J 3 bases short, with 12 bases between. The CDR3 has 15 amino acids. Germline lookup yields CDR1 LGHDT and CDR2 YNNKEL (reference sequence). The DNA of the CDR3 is TGTGCCAGCAGCCAAGAAGGGACAGCGGGCTACGAGCAGTACTTC. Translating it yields CASSQEGTAGYEQYF.

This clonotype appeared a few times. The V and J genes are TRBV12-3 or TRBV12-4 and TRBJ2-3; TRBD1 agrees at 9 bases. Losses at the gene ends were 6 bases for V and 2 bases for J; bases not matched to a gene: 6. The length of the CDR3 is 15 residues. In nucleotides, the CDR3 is TGTGCCAGCAGCCGGGGACAGGGAACCACAGATACGCAGTATTTT. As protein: CASSRGQGTTDTQYF.

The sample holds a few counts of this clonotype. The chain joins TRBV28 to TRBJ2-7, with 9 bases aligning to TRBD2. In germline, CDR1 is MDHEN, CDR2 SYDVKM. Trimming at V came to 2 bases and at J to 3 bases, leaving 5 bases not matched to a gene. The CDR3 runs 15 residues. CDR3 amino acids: CASSLPSSGNYEQYF. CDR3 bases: TGTGCCAGCAGTTTACCGTCTAGCGGGAACTACGAGCAGTACTTC.

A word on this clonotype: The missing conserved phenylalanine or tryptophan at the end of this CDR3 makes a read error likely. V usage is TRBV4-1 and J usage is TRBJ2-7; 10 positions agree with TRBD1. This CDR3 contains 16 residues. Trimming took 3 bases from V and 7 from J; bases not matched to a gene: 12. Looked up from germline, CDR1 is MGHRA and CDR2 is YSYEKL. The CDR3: CASSQLPGQGSLEQYS. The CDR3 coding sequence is TGCGCCAGCAGCCAGTTACCGGGACAGGGGAGCCTGGAGCAGTACTCC.

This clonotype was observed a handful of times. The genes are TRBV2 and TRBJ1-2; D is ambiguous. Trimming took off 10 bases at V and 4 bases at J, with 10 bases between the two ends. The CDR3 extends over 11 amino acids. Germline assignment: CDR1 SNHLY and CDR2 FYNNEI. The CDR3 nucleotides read TGTGCCACCGACTTATCCTATGGCTACACCTTC. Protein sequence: CATDLSYGYTF.

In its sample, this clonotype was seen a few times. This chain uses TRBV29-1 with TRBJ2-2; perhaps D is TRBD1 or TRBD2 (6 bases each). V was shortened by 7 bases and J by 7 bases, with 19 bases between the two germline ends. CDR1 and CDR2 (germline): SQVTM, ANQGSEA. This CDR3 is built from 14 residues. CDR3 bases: TGCAGCGCCGTAAGGGGGGATTTGGTCGGGGAGCTGTTTTTT. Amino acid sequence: CSAVRGDLVGELFF.

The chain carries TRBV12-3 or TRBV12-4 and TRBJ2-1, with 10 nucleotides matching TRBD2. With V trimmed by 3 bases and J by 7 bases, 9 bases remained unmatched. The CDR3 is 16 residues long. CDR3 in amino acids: CASSLWVAGGGNEQFF. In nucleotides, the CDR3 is TGTGCCAGCAGTTTGTGGGTAGCGGGAGGTGGTAATGAGCAGTTCTTC.

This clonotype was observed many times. The DNA of the CDR3 is TGTGCCAGCACCCCGGACTCCAGCTCCTACAATGAGCAGTTCTTC. It translates to CASTPDSSSYNEQFF. J is TRBJ2-1 and V is TRBV12-3 or TRBV12-4, with a possible D match to TRBD2 (5 bases). This CDR3 contains 15 residues. V lost 7 bases, J lost 0 bases, and 13 bases lay in between.

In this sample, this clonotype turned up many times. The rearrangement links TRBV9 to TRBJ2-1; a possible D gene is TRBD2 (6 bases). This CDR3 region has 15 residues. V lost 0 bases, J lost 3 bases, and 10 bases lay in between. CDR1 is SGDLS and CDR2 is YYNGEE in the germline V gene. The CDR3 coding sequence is TGTGCCAGCAGCGTAGTCGGGAGTAGCTACAATGAGCAGTTCTTC. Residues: CASSVVGSSYNEQFF.

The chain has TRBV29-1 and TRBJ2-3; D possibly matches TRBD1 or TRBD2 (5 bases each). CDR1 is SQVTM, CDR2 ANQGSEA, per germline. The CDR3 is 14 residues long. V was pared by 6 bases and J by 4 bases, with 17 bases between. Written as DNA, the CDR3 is TGCAGCGTCGCCGGACACTCAGCGGCAGATACGCAGTATTTT. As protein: CSVAGHSAADTQYF.

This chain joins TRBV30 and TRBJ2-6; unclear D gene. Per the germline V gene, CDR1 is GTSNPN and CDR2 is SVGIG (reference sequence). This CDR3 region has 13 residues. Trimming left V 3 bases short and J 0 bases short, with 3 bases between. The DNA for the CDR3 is TGTGCCTGGAGCCTCTCTGGGGCCAACGTCCTGACTTTC. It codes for CAWSLSGANVLTF.

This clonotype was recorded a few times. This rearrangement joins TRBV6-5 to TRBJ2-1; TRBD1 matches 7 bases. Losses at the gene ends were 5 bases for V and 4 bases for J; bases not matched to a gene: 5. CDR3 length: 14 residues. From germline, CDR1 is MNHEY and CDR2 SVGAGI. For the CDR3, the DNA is TGTGCCAGCAGTCACGACAGGGTATACAATGAGCAGTTCTTC. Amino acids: CASSHDRVYNEQFF.

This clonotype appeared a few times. CDR3 bases: TGTGCCAGCAGCACCCTAGCGGATTCCTACAATGAGCAGTTCTTC. It yields the protein CASSTLADSYNEQFF. This chain links TRBV7-3 with TRBJ2-1, with 7 bases fitting TRBD2. V dropped 5 bases and J dropped 1; count of bases not matched to a gene: 5. In germline, CDR1 is SGHTA, CDR2 FQGTGA. The CDR3 runs 15 residues.

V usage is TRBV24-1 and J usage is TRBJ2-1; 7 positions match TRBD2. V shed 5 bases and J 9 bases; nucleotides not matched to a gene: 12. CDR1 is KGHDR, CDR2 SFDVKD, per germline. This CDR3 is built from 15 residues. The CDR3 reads CATSGTGTKGFEQFF. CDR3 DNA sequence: TGTGCCACCAGTGGTACCGGGACTAAGGGGTTTGAGCAGTTCTTC.

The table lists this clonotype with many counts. The CDR3 spells CASSYSQETQYF. The DNA of the CDR3 is TGTGCCAGCAGTTACTCTCAAGAGACCCAGTACTTC. This chain links TRBV6-5 with TRBJ2-5; D remains unclear. Germline V gives CDR1 MNHEY, CDR2 SVGAGI. There are 12 residues in the CDR3. Trimming took 0 bases from V and 2 from J, leaving 1 base between them.

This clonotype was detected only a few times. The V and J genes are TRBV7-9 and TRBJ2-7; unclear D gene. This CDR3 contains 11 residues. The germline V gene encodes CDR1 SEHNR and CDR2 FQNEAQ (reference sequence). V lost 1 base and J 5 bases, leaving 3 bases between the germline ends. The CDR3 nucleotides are TGTGCCAGCAGCTTAGAGAACGAGCAGTACTTC. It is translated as CASSLENEQYF. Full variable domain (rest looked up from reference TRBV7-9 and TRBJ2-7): DTGVSQNPRHKITKRGQNVTFRCDPISEHNRLYWYRQTLGQGPEFLTYFQNEAQLEKSRLLSDRFSAERPKGSFSTLEIQRTEQGDSAMYLCASSLENEQYFGPGTRLTVT.

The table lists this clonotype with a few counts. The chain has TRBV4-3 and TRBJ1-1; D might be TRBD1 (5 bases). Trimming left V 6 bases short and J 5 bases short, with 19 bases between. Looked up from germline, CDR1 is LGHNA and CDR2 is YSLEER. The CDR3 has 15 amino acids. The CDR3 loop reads CASSIAGVRYTEAFF. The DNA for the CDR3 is TGCGCCAGCAGTATAGCGGGGGTGAGGTATACTGAAGCTTTCTTT.

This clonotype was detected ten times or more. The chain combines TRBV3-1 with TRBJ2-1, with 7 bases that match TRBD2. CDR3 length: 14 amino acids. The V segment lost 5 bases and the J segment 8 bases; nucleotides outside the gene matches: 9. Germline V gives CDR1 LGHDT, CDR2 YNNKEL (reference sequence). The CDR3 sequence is CASSTRLAVDEQFF. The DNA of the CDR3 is TGTGCCAGCAGCACCAGACTAGCCGTCGATGAGCAGTTCTTC.

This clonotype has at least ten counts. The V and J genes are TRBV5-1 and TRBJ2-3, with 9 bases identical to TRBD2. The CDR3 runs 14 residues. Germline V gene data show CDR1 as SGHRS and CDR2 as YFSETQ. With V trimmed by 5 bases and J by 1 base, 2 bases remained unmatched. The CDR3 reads CASRWTSGTDTQYF. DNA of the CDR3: TGCGCCAGCAGGTGGACTAGCGGCACAGATACGCAGTATTTT.

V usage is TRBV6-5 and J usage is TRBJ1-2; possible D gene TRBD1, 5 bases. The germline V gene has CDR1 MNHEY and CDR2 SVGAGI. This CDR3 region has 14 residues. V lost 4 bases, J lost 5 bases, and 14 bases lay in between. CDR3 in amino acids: CASSFGGTVYGYTF. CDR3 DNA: TGTGCCAGCAGTTTCGGGGGGACGGTGTATGGCTACACCTTC.

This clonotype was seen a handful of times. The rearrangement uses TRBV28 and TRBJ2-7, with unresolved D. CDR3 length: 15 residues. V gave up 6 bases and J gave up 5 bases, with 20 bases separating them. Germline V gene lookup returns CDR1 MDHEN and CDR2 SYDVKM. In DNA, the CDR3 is TGTGCCAGCAGCCCCAACCGCGGTTTTAGGGACGAGCAGTACTTC. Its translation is CASSPNRGFRDEQYF.

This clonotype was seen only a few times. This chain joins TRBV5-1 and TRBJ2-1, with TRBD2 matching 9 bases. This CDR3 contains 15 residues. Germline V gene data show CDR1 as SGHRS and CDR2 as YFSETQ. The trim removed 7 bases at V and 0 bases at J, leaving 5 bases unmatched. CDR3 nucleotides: TGCGCCAGCCGACTAGCGGTTAGCTCCTACAATGAGCAGTTCTTC. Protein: CASRLAVSSYNEQFF.

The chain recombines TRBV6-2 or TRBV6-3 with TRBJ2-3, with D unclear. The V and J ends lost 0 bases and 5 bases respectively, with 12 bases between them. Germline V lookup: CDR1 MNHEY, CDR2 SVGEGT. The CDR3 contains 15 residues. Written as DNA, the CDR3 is TGTGCCAGCAGTTACTCTTGGAGTTCAGGAGATACGCAGTATTTT. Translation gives CASSYSWSSGDTQYF.

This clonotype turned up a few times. Here the CDR3 DNA reads TGTGCCAGCAGCCAAGATAGTAACAGGGTAACTGAAGCTTTCTTT. Translating it yields CASSQDSNRVTEAFF. The J gene is TRBJ1-1, the V gene TRBV4-2; tentatively, D is TRBD1 (6 bases). This CDR3 has 15 residues. The V gene's germline CDR1 is LGHNA and CDR2 YNFKEQ. The germline V and J ends were trimmed by 0 bases and 5 bases, with 13 bases remaining between them.

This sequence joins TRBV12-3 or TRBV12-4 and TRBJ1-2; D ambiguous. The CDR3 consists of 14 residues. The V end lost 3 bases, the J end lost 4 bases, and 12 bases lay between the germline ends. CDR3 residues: CASSFLQEGYGYTF. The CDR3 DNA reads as TGTGCCAGCAGTTTTCTCCAAGAAGGCTATGGCTACACCTTC.

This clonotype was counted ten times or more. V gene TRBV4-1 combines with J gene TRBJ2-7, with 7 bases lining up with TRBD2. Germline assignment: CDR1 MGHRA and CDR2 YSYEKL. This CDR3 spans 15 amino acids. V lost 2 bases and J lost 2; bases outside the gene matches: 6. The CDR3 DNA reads TGCGCCAGCAGCCAAAAGACTAGCCCCACCTACGAGCAGTACTTC. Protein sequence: CASSQKTSPTYEQYF.

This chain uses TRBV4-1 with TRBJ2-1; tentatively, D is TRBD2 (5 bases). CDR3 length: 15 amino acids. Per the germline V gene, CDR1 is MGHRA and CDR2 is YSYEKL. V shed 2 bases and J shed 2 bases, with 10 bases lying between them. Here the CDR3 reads CASSQSNSAYNEQFF. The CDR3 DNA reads TGCGCCAGCAGCCAATCGAATAGCGCCTACAATGAGCAGTTCTTC.

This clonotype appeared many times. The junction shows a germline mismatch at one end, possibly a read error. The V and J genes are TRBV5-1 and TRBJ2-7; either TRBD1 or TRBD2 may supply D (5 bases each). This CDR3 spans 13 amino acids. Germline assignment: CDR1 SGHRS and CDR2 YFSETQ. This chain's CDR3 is CASSPGTTYEQYF. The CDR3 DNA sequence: TGTGCCAGCAGCCCCGGGACGACTTACGAGCAGTACTTC.

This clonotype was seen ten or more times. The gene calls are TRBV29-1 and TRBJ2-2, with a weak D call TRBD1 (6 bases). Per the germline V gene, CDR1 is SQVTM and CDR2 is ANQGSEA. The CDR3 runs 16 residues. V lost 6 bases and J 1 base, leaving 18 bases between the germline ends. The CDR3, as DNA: TGCAGCGTGAAAACAGGGAGAACCGAGAACACCGGGGAGCTGTTTTTT. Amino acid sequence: CSVKTGRTENTGELFF.